This TCR beta chain was identified in a study of early T cells in non-severe SARS-CoV-2 infection. Study information: Whole-blood bulk RNA, unsorted, was sequenced, and chains were unpaired.

The TCR library protocol was used to attach unique molecular identifiers. These identifiers were attached to individual cDNA molecules. TCRdb reprocessed the 5' RACE reads with MiXCR, giving one entry per CDR3 protein. The data hold about 76,000 distinct CDR3 sequences, with approximately 10% observed a single time. The germline gives CDR1 MNHNY, CDR2 SVGAGI (reference sequence). The CDR3 totals 14 residues. V shed 10 bases and J 7 bases; nucleotides not matched to a gene: 11. This clonotype originated in an adult who was a healthcare worker with PCR-confirmed SARS-CoV-2 infection or an uninfected control (not recorded which). The sample comprised whole blood. The rearrangement uses TRBV6-6 and TRBJ2-7, with 12 bases fitting TRBD1. As DNA, the CDR3 is TGTGCCACCCTAGACGGGACAGGGGGCGAGGAGCAGTACTTC. Protein sequence: CATLDGTGGEEQYF.